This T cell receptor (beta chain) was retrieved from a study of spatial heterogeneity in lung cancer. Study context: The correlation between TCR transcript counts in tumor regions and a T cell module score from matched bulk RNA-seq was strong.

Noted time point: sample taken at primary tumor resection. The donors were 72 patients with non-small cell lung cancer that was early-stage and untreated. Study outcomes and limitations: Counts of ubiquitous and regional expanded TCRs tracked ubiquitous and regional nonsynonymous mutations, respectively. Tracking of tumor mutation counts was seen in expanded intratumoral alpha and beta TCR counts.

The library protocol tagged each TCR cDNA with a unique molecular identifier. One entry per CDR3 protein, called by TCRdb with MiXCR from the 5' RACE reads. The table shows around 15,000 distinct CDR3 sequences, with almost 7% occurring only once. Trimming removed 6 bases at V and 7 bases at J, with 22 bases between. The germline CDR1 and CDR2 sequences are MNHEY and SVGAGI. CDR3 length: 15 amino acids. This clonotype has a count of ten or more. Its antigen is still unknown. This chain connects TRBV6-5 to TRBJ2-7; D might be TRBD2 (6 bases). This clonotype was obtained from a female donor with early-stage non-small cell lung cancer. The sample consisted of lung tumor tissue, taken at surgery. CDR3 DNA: TGTGCCAGCAGCTTCGGACACGCCTGGGCGGGGGAGCAGTACTTC. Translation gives CASSFGHAWAGEQYF.